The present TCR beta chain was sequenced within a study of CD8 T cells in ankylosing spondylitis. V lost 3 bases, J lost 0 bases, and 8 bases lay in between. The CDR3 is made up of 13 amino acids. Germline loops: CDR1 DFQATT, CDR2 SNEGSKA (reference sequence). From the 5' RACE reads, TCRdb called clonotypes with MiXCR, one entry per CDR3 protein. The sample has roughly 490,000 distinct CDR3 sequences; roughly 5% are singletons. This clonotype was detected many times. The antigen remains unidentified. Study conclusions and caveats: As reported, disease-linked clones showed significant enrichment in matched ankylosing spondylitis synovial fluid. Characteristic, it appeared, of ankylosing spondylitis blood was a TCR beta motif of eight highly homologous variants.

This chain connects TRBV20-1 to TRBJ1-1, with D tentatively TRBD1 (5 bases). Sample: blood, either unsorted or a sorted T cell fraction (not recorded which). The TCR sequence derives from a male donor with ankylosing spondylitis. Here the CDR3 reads CSARGPMNTEAFF. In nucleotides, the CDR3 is TGCAGTGCTAGGGGACCGATGAACACTGAAGCTTTCTTT.